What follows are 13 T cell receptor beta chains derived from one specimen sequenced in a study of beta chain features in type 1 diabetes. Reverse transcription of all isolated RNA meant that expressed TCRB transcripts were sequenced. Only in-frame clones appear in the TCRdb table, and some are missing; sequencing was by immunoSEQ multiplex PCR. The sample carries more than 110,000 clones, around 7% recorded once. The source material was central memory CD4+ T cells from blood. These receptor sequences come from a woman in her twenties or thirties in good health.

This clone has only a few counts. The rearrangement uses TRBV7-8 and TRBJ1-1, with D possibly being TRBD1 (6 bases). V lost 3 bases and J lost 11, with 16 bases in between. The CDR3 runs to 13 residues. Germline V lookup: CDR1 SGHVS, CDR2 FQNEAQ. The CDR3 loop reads CASSLDSRTLAFF. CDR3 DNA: TGTGCCAGCAGCTTGGACAGTCGGACCCTGGCTTTCTTT.

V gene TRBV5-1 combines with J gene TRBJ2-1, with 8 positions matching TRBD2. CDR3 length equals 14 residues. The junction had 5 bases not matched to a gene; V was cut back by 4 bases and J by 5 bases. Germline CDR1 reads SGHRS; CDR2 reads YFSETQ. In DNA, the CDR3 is TGCGCCAGCAGCCATATTAGCGGGAACAATGAGCAGTTCTTC. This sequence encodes CASSHISGNNEQFF.

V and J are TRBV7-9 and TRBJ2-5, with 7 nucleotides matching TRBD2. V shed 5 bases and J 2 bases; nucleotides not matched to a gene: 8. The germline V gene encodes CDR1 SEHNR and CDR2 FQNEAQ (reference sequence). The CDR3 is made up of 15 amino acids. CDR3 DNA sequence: TGTGCCAGCAGCAAGTCTAGCGGACGTCAAGAGACCCAGTACTTC. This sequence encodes CASSKSSGRQETQYF.

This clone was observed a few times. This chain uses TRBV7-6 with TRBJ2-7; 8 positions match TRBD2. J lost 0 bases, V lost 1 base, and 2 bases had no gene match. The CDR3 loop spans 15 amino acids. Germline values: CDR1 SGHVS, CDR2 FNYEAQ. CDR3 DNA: TGTGCCAGCAGCTTAGTGCGGGGGGACTCCTACGAGCAGTACTTC. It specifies CASSLVRGDSYEQYF.

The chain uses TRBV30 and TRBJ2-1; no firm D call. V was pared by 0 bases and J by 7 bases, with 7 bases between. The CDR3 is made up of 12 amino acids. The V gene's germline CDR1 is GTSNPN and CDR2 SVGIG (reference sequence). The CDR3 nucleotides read TGTGCCTGGAGTGTAAGCGTAAATGAGCAGTTCTTC. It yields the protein CAWSVSVNEQFF.

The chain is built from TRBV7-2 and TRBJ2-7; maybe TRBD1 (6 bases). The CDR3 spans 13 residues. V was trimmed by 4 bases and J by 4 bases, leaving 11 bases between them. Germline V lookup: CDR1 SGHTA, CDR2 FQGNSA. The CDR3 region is CASSSDRSYEQYF. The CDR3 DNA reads TGTGCCAGCAGCTCAGACAGGTCGTACGAGCAGTACTTC. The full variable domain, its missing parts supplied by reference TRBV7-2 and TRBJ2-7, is GAGVSQSPSNKVTEKGKDVELRCDPISGHTALYWYRQSLGQGLEFLIYFQGNSAPDKSGLPSDRFSAERTGGSVSTLTIQRTQQEDSAVYLCASSSDRSYEQYFGPGTRLTVT.

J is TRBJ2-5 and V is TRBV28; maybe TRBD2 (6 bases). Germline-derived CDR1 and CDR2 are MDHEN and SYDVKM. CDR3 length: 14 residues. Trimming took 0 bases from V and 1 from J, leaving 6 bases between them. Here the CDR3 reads CASSLWGGQETQYF. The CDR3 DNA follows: TGTGCCAGCAGTTTATGGGGAGGCCAAGAGACCCAGTACTTC.

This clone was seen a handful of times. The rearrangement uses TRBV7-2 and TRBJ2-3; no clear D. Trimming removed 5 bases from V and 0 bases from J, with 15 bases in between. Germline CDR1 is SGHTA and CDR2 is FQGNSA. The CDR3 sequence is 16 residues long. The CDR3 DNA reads TGTGCCAGCAGCATAAGCCTGGCGGCTAGCACAGATACGCAGTATTTT. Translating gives CASSISLAASTDTQYF.

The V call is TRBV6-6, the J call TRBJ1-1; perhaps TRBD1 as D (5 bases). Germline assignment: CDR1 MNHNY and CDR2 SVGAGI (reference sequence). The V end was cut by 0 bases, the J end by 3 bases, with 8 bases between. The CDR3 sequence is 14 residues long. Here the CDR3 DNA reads TGTGCCAGCAGTTACTCCCGGGGGGACACTGAAGCTTTCTTT. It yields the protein CASSYSRGDTEAFF.

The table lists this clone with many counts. As DNA, the CDR3 is TGTGCCACCAGCCTAGCGGGGGTGAACACAGATACGCAGTATTTT. This codes for CATSLAGVNTDTQYF. The gene calls are TRBV15 and TRBJ2-3; 10 bases map to TRBD2. V lost 5 bases, J lost 2 bases, and 4 bases stayed unmatched. The CDR3 runs to 15 residues. Germline values: CDR1 LNHNV, CDR2 YYDKDF (reference sequence).

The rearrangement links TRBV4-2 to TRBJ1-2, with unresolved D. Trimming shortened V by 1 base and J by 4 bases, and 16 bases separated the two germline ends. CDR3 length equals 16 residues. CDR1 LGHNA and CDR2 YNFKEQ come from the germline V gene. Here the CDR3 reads CASSQGSRKILYGYTF. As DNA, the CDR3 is TGTGCCAGCAGCCAAGGATCTAGGAAGATCCTCTATGGCTACACCTTC.

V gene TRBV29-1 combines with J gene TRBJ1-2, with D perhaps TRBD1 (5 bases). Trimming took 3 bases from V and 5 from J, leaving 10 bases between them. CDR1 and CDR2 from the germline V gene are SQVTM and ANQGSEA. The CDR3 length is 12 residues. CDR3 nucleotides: TGCAGCGTTGACGGGGGAAGTTATGGCTACACCTTC. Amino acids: CSVDGGSYGYTF.

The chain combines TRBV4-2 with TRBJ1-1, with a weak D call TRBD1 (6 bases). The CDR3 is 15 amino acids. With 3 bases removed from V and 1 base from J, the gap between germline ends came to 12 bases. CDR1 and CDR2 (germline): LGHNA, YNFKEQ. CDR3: CASSHASRGNTEAFF. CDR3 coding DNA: TGTGCCAGCAGCCACGCTAGCAGGGGGAACACTGAAGCTTTCTTT.